This T cell receptor beta chain appears in the sequencing data of a study of blood T cell repertoires in COVID-19. In the study overall: COVID-19 samples collected from the United States, Italy and Spain covered acute and convalescent phases. T cells, B-cell-depleted T cells, or PBMCs supplied cDNA or gDNA.

V dropped 4 bases and J dropped 5; count of bases not matched to a gene: 2. Germline-derived CDR1 and CDR2 are WSHSY and SAAADI. This CDR3 comprises 13 residues. As handled by the study authors: Reference gene primer amplification gave estimated nucleated cell counts. Using immunoSEQ multiplex PCR, the repertoire was profiled, and TCRdb retains in-frame clones only, with some absent. V and J calls and clone size are as listed in that table; D and trimming were resolved from the DNA. The sample includes 250,000 or so clones, 87% of them seen just once. Sequenced sample: peripheral blood. The chain has TRBV10-2 and TRBJ1-5, with 7 bases matching TRBD1. The sequence derives from a woman aged 40 to 49 who had recovered from COVID-19. In nucleotides, the CDR3 is TGCGCCAGCAGTGGACAGGGTCATCAGCCCCAGCATTTT. It is translated as CASSGQGHQPQHF.